This T cell receptor beta chain was found in a study of identical twins. Study-wide points: Invariant MAIT and iNKT cells may have partly biased zero-insertion analyses. In monozygotic twins, models underestimated the sharing of out-of-frame TCR alpha. These conclusions were based on statistical analysis (cross-sectional, not following the same donors).

Template switching, a step in the protocol, added a universal primer site, and cDNA carried unique molecular identifiers. In TCRdb, the 5' RACE reads were re-called with MiXCR into one record per CDR3 protein. Among 690,000 or so distinct CDR3 sequences, less than 10% were seen once, and the ten largest hold around 0.95%. About this clonotype: What it binds is unknown.

This CDR3 is 14 amino acids long. CDR1 MNHEY and CDR2 SMNVEV come from the germline V gene (reference sequence). V gave up 5 bases and J gave up 6 bases, with 16 bases separating them. The data also belong to a second study, concerning yellow fever vaccine responses in identical twins.

This TCR was sampled from a woman aged 18-29 years in good health. The chain is built from TRBV27 and TRBJ1-2, with TRBD1 as a possible D gene (5 bases). The sample taken for sequencing was PBMCs. CDR3 sequence (DNA): TGTGCCAGCAGTCCAGCAGGACAACAACATGGCTACACCTTC. This translates into CASSPAGQQHGYTF.